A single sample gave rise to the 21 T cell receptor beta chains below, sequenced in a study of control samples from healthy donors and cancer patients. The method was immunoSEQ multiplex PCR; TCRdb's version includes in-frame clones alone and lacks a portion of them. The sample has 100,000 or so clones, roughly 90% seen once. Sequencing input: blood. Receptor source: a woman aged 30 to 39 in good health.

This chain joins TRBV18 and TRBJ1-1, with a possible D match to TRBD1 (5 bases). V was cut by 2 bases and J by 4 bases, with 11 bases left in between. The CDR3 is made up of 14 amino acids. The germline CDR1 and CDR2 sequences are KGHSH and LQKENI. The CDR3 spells CASSPSQGTTEAFF. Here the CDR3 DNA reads TGTGCCAGCTCACCATCCCAGGGCACCACTGAAGCTTTCTTT.

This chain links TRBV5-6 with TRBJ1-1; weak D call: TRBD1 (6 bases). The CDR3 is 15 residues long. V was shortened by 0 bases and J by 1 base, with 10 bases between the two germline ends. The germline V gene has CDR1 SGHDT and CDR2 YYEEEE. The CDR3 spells CASSLVPGQNTEAFF. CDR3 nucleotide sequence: TGTGCCAGCAGCTTGGTCCCGGGACAGAACACTGAAGCTTTCTTT. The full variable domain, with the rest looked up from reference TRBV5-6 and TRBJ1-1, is DAGVTQSPTHLIKTRGQQVTLRCSPKSGHDTVSWYQQALGQGPQFIFQYYEEEERQRGNFPDRFSGHQFPNYSSELNVNALLLGDSALYLCASSLVPGQNTEAFFGQGTRLTVV.

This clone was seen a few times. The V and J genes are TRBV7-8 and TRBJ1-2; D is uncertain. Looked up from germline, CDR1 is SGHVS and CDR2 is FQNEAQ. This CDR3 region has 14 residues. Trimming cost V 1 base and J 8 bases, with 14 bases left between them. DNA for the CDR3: TGTGCCAGCAGCTTAGGTGGAGATAATGCAGGCTACACCTTC. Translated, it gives CASSLGGDNAGYTF.

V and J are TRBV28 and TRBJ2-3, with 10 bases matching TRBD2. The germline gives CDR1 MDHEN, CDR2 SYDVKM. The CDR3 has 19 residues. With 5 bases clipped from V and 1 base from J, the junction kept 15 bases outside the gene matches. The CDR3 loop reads CASSPRPGAGGPGTDTQYF. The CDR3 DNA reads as TGTGCCAGCAGTCCCCGGCCTGGAGCGGGGGGGCCGGGCACAGATACGCAGTATTTT.

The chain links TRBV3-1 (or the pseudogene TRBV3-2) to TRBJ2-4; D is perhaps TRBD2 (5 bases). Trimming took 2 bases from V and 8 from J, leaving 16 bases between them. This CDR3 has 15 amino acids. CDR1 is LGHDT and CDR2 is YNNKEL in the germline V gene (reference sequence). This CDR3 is CASSQNPSGEYIQYF. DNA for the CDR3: TGTGCCAGCAGCCAAAACCCCAGCGGTGAATACATTCAGTACTTC.

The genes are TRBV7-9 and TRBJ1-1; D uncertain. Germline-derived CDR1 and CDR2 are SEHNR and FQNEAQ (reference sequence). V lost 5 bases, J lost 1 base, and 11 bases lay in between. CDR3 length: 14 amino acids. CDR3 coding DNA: TGTGCCAGCAGCCCACAGCCAGGGAACACTGAAGCTTTCTTT. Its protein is CASSPQPGNTEAFF.

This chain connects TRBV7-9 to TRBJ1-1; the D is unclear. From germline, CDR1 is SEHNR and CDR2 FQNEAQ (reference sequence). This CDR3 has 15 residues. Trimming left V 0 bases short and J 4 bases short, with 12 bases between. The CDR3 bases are TGTGCCAGCAGCTTAGCAGATGTGGGGAGCACTGAAGCTTTCTTT. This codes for CASSLADVGSTEAFF.

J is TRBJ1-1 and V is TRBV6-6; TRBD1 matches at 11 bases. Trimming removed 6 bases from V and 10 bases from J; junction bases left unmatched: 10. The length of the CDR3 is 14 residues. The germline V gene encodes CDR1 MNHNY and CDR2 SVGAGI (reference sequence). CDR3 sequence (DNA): TGTGCCAGCAGGCCCGGACAGGGGGCAGCCCCAGCTTTCTTT. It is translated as CASRPGQGAAPAFF.

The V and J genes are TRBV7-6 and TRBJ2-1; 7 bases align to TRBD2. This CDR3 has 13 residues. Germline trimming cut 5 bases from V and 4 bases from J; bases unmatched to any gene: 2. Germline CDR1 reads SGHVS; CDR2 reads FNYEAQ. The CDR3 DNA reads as TGTGCCAGCAGCGTTAGCGGGTACAATGAGCAGTTCTTC. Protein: CASSVSGYNEQFF.

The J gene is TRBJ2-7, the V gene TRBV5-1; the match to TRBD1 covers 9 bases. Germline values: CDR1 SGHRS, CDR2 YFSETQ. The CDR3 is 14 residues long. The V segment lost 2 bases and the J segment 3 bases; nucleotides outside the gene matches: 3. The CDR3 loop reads CASSFMDRGYEQYF. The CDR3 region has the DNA TGCGCCAGCAGCTTCATGGACAGGGGCTACGAGCAGTACTTC.

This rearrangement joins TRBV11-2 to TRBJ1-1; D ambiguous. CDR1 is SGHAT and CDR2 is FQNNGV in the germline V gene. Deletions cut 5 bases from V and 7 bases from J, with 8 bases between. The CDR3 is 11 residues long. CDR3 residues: CASSPGHEAFF. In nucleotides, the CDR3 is TGTGCCAGCAGCCCAGGTCATGAAGCTTTCTTT.

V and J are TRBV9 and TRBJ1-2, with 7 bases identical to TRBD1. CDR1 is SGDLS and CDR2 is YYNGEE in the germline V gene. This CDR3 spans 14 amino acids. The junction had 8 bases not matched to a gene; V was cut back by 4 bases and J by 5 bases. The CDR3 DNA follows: TGTGCCAGCAGCCCAACAGGGGTTGGATATGGCTACACCTTC. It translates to CASSPTGVGYGYTF. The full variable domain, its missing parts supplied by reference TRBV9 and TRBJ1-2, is DSGVTQTPKHLITATGQRVTLRCSPRSGDLSVYWYQQSLDQGLQFLIQYYNGEERAKGNILERFSAQQFPDLHSELNLSSLELGDSALYFCASSPTGVGYGYTFGSGTRLTVV.

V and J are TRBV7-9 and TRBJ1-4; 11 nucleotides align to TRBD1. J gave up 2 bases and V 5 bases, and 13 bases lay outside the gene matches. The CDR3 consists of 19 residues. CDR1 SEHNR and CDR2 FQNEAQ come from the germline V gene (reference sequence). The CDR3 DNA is TGTGCCAGCAGCATTCAGGACAGGGGGCGCCCCGGGACTAATGAAAAACTGTTTTTT. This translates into CASSIQDRGRPGTNEKLFF.

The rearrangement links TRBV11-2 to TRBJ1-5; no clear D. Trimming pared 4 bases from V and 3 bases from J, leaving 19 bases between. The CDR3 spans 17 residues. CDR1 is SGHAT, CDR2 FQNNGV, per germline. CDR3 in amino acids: CASSSGIGWTSNQPQHF. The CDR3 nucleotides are TGTGCCAGCAGCTCTGGGATAGGGTGGACTTCCAATCAGCCCCAGCATTTT.

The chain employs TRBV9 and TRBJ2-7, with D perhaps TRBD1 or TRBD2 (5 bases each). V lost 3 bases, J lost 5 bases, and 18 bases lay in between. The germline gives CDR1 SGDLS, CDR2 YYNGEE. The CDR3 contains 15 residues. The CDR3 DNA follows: TGTGCCAGCAGCGAGGGGACCAGGGATTTGCACGAGCAGTACTTC. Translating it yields CASSEGTRDLHEQYF.

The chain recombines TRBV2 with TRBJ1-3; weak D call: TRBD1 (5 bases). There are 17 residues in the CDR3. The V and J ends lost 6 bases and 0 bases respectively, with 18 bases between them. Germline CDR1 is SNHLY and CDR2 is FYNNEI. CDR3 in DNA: TGTGCCAGCAGCAGGAGTCCGGGGGGGAGCTCTGGAAACACCATATATTTT. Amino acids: CASSRSPGGSSGNTIYF. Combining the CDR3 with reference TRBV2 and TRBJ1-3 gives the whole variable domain EPEVTQTPSHQVTQMGQEVILRCVPISNHLYFYWYRQILGQKVEFLVSFYNNEISEKSEIFDDQFSVERPDGSNFTLKIRSTKLEDSAMYFCASSRSPGGSSGNTIYFGEGSWLTVV.

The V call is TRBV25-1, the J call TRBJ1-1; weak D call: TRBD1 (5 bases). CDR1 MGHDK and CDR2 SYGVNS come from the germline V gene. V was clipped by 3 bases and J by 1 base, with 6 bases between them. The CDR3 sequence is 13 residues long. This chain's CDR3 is CASSDGTNTEAFF. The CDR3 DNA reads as TGTGCCAGCAGTGATGGGACGAACACTGAAGCTTTCTTT.

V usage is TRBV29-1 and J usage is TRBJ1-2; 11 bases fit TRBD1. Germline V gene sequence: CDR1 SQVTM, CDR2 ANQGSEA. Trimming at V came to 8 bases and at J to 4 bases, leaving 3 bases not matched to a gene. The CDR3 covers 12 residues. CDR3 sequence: CSTGTGGYGYTF. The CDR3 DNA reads TGCAGCACAGGGACAGGGGGCTATGGCTACACCTTC.

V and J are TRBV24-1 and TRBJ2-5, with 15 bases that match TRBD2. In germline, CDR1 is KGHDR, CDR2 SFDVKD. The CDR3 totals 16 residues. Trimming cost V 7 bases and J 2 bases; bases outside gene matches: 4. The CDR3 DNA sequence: TGTGCCACCAGCCTTGGGACTAGCGGGGGGCAAGAGACCCAGTACTTC. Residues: CATSLGTSGGQETQYF.

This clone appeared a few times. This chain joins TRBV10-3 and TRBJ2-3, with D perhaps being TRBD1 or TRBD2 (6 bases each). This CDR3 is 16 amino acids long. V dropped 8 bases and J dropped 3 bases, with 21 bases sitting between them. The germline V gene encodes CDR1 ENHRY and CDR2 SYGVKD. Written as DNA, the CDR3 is TGTGCCATCTCCCCAGGACAGTTGGAGGGGACAGATACGCAGTATTTT. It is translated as CAISPGQLEGTDTQYF.

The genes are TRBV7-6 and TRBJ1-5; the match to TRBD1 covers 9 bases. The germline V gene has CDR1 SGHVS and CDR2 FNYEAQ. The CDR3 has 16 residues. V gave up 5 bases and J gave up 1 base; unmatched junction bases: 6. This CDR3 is CASSKGQGGSNQPQHF. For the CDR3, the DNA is TGTGCCAGCAGCAAGGGACAGGGTGGGAGCAATCAGCCCCAGCATTTT.